This T cell receptor beta chain is drawn from a study of cytomegalovirus exposure and HLA in healthy donors. The wider study: Sequencing of 150 million to 200 million T cells in an earlier analysis found 100 million to 140 million unique TCR beta sequences.

Vbeta (60) and Jbeta (13) primers were used in the PCR. The data were produced by immunoSEQ multiplex PCR, yet TCRdb's version contains in-frame clones alone and is incomplete. The sample shows about 180,000 clones, around 80% of them seen only once. The CDR3 consists of 13 residues. Germline lookup yields CDR1 SGHTA and CDR2 FQGNSA. Trimming cost V 3 bases and J 9 bases, with 12 bases left between them. V is TRBV7-2 and J is TRBJ2-4; perhaps TRBD1 as D (6 bases). Input material: PBMCs. This receptor was taken from a man aged 18 to 30 in good health and CMV-seronegative. CDR3 DNA sequence: TGTGCCAGCAGCTTGGGTTTAGGGGGCATTCAGTACTTC. Protein product: CASSLGLGGIQYF.